A single sample gave rise to the 13 T cell receptor beta chains below, sequenced in a study of CD8+CD57+ T cells in acquired aplastic anemia. It was genomic DNA that served as the template for profiling TCR beta VDJ and CDR3. TCRdb processed the reads anew with MiXCR; each CDR3 protein has one entry. There are about 100,000 distinct CDR3 sequences in the sample; around 50% occur only once, and under 35% lies in the top ten. Sequenced input: sorted CD4+, CD8+, or CD8+CD57+ T cells (not recorded which) from PBMCs. These receptors came from a human donor in good health, serving as a control.

V usage is TRBV15 and J usage is TRBJ2-5; the match to TRBD1 covers 9 bases. This CDR3 spans 15 amino acids. Germline-derived CDR1 and CDR2 are LNHNV and YYDKDF (reference sequence). J gave up 5 bases and V 5 bases, and 9 bases lay outside the gene matches. The DNA for the CDR3 is TGTGCCACCAGCGGTCGGGGACAGGGTCGCGAGACCCAGTACTTC. It is translated as CATSGRGQGRETQYF.

This clonotype is termed medium-sized. The chain links TRBV29-1 to TRBJ1-2, with 9 bases identical to TRBD1. The CDR3 extends over 13 amino acids. V lost 4 bases, J lost 4 bases, and 4 bases stayed unmatched. Germline CDR1 SQVTM, CDR2 ANQGSEA. The CDR3 DNA reads TGCAGCGTTGCGACAGGGGGGACCTATGGCTACACCTTC. Protein product: CSVATGGTYGYTF. Combining the CDR3 with reference TRBV29-1 and TRBJ1-2 gives the whole variable domain SAVISQKPSRDICQRGTSLTIQCQVDSQVTMMFWYRQQPGQSLTLIATANQGSEATYESGFVIDKFPISRPNLTFSTLTVSNMSPEDSSIYLCSVATGGTYGYTFGSGTRLTVV.

The genes are TRBV6-2 or TRBV6-3 and TRBJ1-1; D unresolved. V gave up 2 bases and J gave up 0 bases, with 13 bases separating them. Germline CDR1 reads MNHEY; CDR2 reads SVGEGT. CDR3 length equals 16 residues. This CDR3 is CASSYNPQNLNTEAFF. The CDR3 bases are TGTGCCAGCAGTTACAATCCCCAGAACTTGAACACTGAAGCTTTCTTT.

This clonotype was picked up a small number of times. This sequence joins TRBV9 and TRBJ1-5; TRBD1 is a possible D gene (5 bases). Trimming removed 0 bases from V and 11 bases from J, with 6 bases in between. The length of the CDR3 is 11 residues. Per germline, CDR1 SGDLS and CDR2 YYNGEE. This chain's CDR3 is CASSVEGTQHF. The CDR3 DNA reads TGTGCCAGCAGCGTAGAGGGGACCCAGCATTTT.

The genes are TRBV9 and TRBJ2-5, with D possibly TRBD1 on 5 matching bases. Germline lookup yields CDR1 SGDLS and CDR2 YYNGEE. V was trimmed by 3 bases and J by 2 bases, leaving 8 bases between them. This CDR3 is 13 amino acids long. The CDR3 bases are TGTGCCAGCAGCGGGGGCACACAAGAGACCCAGTACTTC. Protein sequence: CASSGGTQETQYF.

On this clonotype itself: A much larger clone differs from this one at a single base, so this may be a read error. V usage is TRBV6-5 and J usage is TRBJ1-1, with D tentatively TRBD1 (5 bases). The CDR3 has 12 amino acids. CDR1 is MNHEY, CDR2 SVGAGI, per germline. V was cut by 4 bases and J by 10 bases, with 13 bases left in between. CDR3 sequence reads: CASSLDTGVAFF. DNA of the CDR3: TGTGCCAGCAGTTTGGACACTGGGGTAGCTTTCTTT.

J is TRBJ2-6 and V is TRBV10-3, with 7 bases identical to TRBD2. CDR3 length: 14 amino acids. Germline trimming cut 8 bases from V and 2 bases from J; bases unmatched to any gene: 3. Germline V gives CDR1 ENHRY, CDR2 SYGVKD. The CDR3 loop is CAISGTTGANVLTF. The CDR3 region has the DNA TGTGCCATCTCGGGGACTACTGGGGCCAACGTCCTGACTTTC.

The V gene is TRBV7-9, the J gene TRBJ1-1; 7 bases agree with TRBD1. V dropped 6 bases and J dropped 1; count of bases not matched to a gene: 11. Germline V gene sequence: CDR1 SEHNR, CDR2 FQNEAQ (reference sequence). This CDR3 is built from 16 residues. CDR3 nucleotides: TGTGCCAGCAGAGATGACAGGGACGTGGGGAACACTGAAGCTTTCTTT. This translates into CASRDDRDVGNTEAFF.

This clonotype was found many times. Relative to the germline gene, one junction end is altered; a read error may explain this. This rearrangement joins TRBV29-1 to TRBJ2-7; 11 bases agree with TRBD1. The CDR3 runs to 12 residues. Germline V gene lookup returns CDR1 SQVTM and CDR2 ANQGSEA. CDR3 DNA: TGCAGCGTCCAGGCCGGGACAGGGGGGAGAGACTTC. Residues: CSVQAGTGGRDF.

The chain employs TRBV2 and TRBJ1-2, with a possible D match to TRBD1 (6 bases). Per germline, CDR1 SNHLY and CDR2 FYNNEI. The V and J ends lost 3 bases and 6 bases respectively, with 14 bases between them. The CDR3 loop spans 14 amino acids. The CDR3 bases are TGTGCCAGCAGTGATAGAAAGGGGGGCAATGGCTACACCTTC. Amino acids: CASSDRKGGNGYTF.

This clonotype has a count of ten or more. The chain combines TRBV19 with TRBJ1-6, with D tentatively TRBD1 (5 bases). The CDR3 extends over 15 amino acids. CDR1 and CDR2 (germline): LNHDA, SQIVND (reference sequence). Deletions cut 3 bases from V and 3 bases from J, with 9 bases between. Written as DNA, the CDR3 is TGTGCCAGTAGTATGGCACAGGACTATAATTCACCCCTCCACTTT. Encoded protein: CASSMAQDYNSPLHF.

This clonotype was detected many times. The V and J genes are TRBV6-1 and TRBJ1-5; D remains ambiguous. The germline CDR1 and CDR2 sequences are MNHNS and SASEGT. V lost 8 bases, J lost 0 bases, and 5 bases lay in between. The CDR3 totals 12 residues. The CDR3 sequence: CASRSSNQPQHF. The CDR3 coding sequence is TGTGCCAGCCGAAGTAGCAATCAGCCCCAGCATTTT.

This clonotype has a handful of counts. CDR3 in DNA: TGCGCCAGCAGCCAAGATTCGCGGGGACTGCGGACCTACAATGAGCAGTTCTTC. Its translation: CASSQDSRGLRTYNEQFF. The chain combines TRBV4-1 with TRBJ2-1; tentative D call: TRBD2 (6 bases). Germline V CDR1 and CDR2: MGHRA, YSYEKL. V lost 0 bases and J 2 bases, leaving 17 bases between the germline ends. CDR3 size: 18 residues.